This paragraph reports one T cell receptor (beta chain). Germline CDR1 is MDHEN and CDR2 is SYDVKM. Trimming removed 3 bases from V and 2 bases from J; junction bases left unmatched: 3. This CDR3 is built from 15 residues. The sample comes from a study of glioma-infiltrating T cells after dendritic cell vaccination. About the study: Samples are from glioblastoma patients in Phase I and II dendritic cell vaccine trials. Between about 2002 and 2012, patients got autologous tumor lysate-pulsed dendritic cell vaccines.

Isocitrate dehydrogenase mutation was absent in all glioblastoma patients. TCRdb's copy holds only in-frame clones and misses some; the assay was immunoSEQ multiplex PCR. The sample carries about 92,000 clones, 70% to 90% recorded once. Specimen: blood, collected before dendritic cell vaccination. This chain links TRBV28 with TRBJ1-5, with 8 bases that match TRBD1. This receptor was obtained from a human donor with glioblastoma. Written as DNA, the CDR3 is TGTGCCAGCAGTTTCCTGGACAGGGGCAATCAGCCCCAGCATTTT. It codes for CASSFLDRGNQPQHF.